This is a list of T cell receptor beta chains from one sample in a study of PD-1 blockade in classical Hodgkin lymphoma. Sequencing was performed with immunoSEQ multiplex PCR; in TCRdb, only in-frame clones are kept and a portion is missing. The sample lists 29,000 or so clones, 70% to 75% occurring once. The source was peripheral blood mononuclear cells (PBMCs), collected before the second cycle of nivolumab. These TCRs come from a human donor with classical Hodgkin lymphoma. Both conserved end residues are trimmed from each CDR3. D genes are given only for firm matches. Size tells how often a clone was seen (once, few, many) or the class of an expanded clone, and some rows leave it out.

CDR3: ASSQVSIESVDTQY; size: -; V: TRBV4-2; J: TRBJ2-3; D: -
CDR3: ASSDPADLSNQPQH; size: few; V: TRBV2; J: TRBJ1-5; D: -
CDR3: ASSEARWGEQY; size: -; V: TRBV6-1; J: TRBJ2-7; D: -
CDR3: ASLPGQQNYGYT; size: -; V: TRBV19; J: TRBJ1-2; D: TRBD1
CDR3: ASRQVYGKNIQY; size: -; V: TRBV2; J: TRBJ2-4; D: -
CDR3: ASSARQGRTDTQY; size: once; V: TRBV7-9; J: TRBJ2-3; D: TRBD1
CDR3: ASSYPDSYEQY; size: medium-sized; V: TRBV6-5; J: TRBJ2-7; D: -
CDR3: ASSPGQSVSYNEQF; size: -; V: TRBV11-2; J: TRBJ2-1; D: TRBD1
CDR3: ASSSQGAQGEKLF; size: -; V: TRBV5-8; J: TRBJ1-4; D: TRBD1
CDR3: ASSIRRDEKLF; size: -; V: TRBV19; J: TRBJ1-4; D: -
CDR3: ASSPGTGETGELF; size: once; V: TRBV5-1; J: TRBJ2-2; D: TRBD1
CDR3: ASSQVDRAQETQY; size: -; V: TRBV4-3; J: TRBJ2-5; D: -
CDR3: ASSPRLAGETQY; size: once; V: TRBV6-5; J: TRBJ2-5; D: TRBD2
CDR3: ASSSRDRGLNTEAF; size: -; V: TRBV4-2; J: TRBJ1-1; D: TRBD1
CDR3: ASRDSMNTEAF; size: -; V: TRBV28; J: TRBJ1-1; D: -
CDR3: ASDLGGNTEAF; size: once; V: TRBV5-5; J: TRBJ1-1; D: -
CDR3: ASSSGNTEAF; size: -; V: TRBV6-6; J: TRBJ1-1; D: -
CDR3: AISRDTSYGYT; size: -; V: TRBV10-3; J: TRBJ1-2; D: -
CDR3: ASSPGGSWLF; size: -; V: TRBV6-5; J: TRBJ1-4; D: -
CDR3: ASSLGAGLTDTQY; size: -; V: TRBV7-8; J: TRBJ2-3; D: -
CDR3: ASSRGTTDNYEQY; size: -; V: TRBV7-8; J: TRBJ2-7; D: -
CDR3: ASSLGRDFILRSTDTQY; size: -; V: TRBV28; J: TRBJ2-3; D: -
CDR3: ASSLGAEAF; size: once; V: TRBV11-2; J: TRBJ1-1; D: -
CDR3: ASSLSSAGANVLT; size: -; V: TRBV6-4; J: TRBJ2-6; D: -
CDR3: ASSPMGLAGVLGETQY; size: -; V: TRBV7-8; J: TRBJ2-5; D: TRBD2
CDR3: ASSEWPGTSGGSYEQY; size: -; V: TRBV10-1; J: TRBJ2-7; D: TRBD2
CDR3: SVPGLAGGPGNEQF; size: few; V: TRBV29-1; J: TRBJ2-1; D: TRBD2
CDR3: ASSSLDRSSGSYEQY; size: -; V: TRBV7-6; J: TRBJ2-7; D: TRBD2
CDR3: ASKAGTSYTGELF; size: once; V: TRBV19; J: TRBJ2-2; D: TRBD2
CDR3: SALTDTQY; size: -; V: TRBV29-1; J: TRBJ2-3; D: -
CDR3: AISEQGEGEKLF; size: -; V: TRBV10-3; J: TRBJ1-4; D: TRBD1
CDR3: ASTQSPGQGRFGAYEQY; size: -; V: TRBV21-1; J: TRBJ2-7; D: -
CDR3: ASTSGVNQPQH; size: -; V: TRBV10-2; J: TRBJ1-5; D: -
CDR3: ASSLDGSGNTIY; size: -; V: TRBV7-9; J: TRBJ1-3; D: -
CDR3: ASSPDRGYGYT; size: -; V: TRBV28; J: TRBJ1-2; D: TRBD1
CDR3: ASNGPGLNTEAF; size: once; V: TRBV6-6; J: TRBJ1-1; D: -
CDR3: ASSPEGLAGSFDEQF; size: -; V: TRBV7-2; J: TRBJ2-1; D: TRBD2
CDR3: ASSIRGDTLNNYGYT; size: few; V: TRBV19; J: TRBJ1-2; D: -
CDR3: ASNTLMSSNTEAF; size: -; V: TRBV5-1; J: TRBJ1-1; D: -
CDR3: SVTGEGQPQH; size: -; V: TRBV29-1; J: TRBJ1-5; D: TRBD1
CDR3: ASSGQITGELF; size: once; V: TRBV25-1; J: TRBJ2-2; D: -
CDR3: ASSQKSEDRSYNEQF; size: few; V: TRBV4-1; J: TRBJ2-1; D: TRBD1
CDR3: ASSEFFGGGGEKLF; size: -; V: TRBV6-1; J: TRBJ1-4; D: -
CDR3: ASSSRGYSGNTIY; size: -; V: TRBV11-2; J: TRBJ1-3; D: TRBD1
CDR3: ASSPNSGARGNEQF; size: once; V: TRBV5-1; J: TRBJ2-1; D: TRBD2
CDR3: ASSQEWQGNTEAF; size: few; V: TRBV4-2; J: TRBJ1-1; D: -
CDR3: SVATGNGNTIY; size: once; V: TRBV29-1; J: TRBJ1-3; D: -
CDR3: ASSFQRGGTQY; size: -; V: TRBV7-2; J: TRBJ2-5; D: TRBD2